This TCR beta chain was found in a study of blood T cell repertoires in COVID-19. Looking at the study overall: From the United States, Italy and Spain came samples of acute and convalescent COVID-19.

In this sample, this clone turned up once. This CDR3 is 15 amino acids long. The V gene end was trimmed by 2 bases and the J gene end by 2 bases; junction bases not matched to a gene: 3. Germline values: CDR1 SGHNT, CDR2 YYREEE (reference sequence). As originally analysed: Reference gene primer amplification yielded estimated nucleated cell counts. The table came from immunoSEQ multiplex PCR; TCRdb's copy has only in-frame clones and leaves some out. That table supplies the V and J calls and clone size; D and trimming were determined from the DNA. The sample records fewer than 350,000 clones, approximately 90% being singletons.

Input material: peripheral blood. This receptor was identified in a man between 35 and 55 years old with acute or convalescent COVID-19. The V call is TRBV5-4, the J call TRBJ2-2; TRBD2 agrees at 7 bases. The CDR3 bases are TGTGCCAGCAGCTTCCAGCGGGGAAACACCGGGGAGCTGTTTTTT. As protein: CASSFQRGNTGELFF.